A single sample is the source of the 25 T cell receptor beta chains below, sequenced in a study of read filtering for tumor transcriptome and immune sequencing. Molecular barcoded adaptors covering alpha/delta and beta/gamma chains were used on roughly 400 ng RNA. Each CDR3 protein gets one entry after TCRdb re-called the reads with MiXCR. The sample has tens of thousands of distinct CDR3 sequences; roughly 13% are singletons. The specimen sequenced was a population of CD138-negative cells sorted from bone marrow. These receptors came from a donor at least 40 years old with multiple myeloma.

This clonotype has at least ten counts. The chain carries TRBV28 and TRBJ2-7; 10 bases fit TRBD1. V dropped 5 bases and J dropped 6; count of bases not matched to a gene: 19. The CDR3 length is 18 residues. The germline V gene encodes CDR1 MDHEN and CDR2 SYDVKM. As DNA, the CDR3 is TGTGCCAGCAGTACCCACCCCTTCCAACGGGACAGGGGAGGCGAGCAGTACTTC. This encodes CASSTHPFQRDRGGEQYF.

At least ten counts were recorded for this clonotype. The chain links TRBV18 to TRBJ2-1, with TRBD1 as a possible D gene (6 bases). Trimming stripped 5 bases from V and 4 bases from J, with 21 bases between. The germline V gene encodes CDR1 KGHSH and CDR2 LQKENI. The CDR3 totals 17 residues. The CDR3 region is CASSTLWGPGEYNEQFF. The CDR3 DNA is TGTGCCAGCTCAACTCTTTGGGGGCCTGGCGAGTACAATGAGCAGTTCTTC.

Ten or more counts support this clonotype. The CDR3 protein is CASSWEGIVQPQHF. CDR3 nucleotide sequence: TGTGCCAGCAGCTGGGAGGGAATTGTTCAGCCCCAGCATTTT. The chain employs TRBV7-8 and TRBJ1-5; D gene unclear. Trimming pared 4 bases from V and 6 bases from J, leaving 13 bases between. This CDR3 comprises 14 residues. CDR1 and CDR2 from the germline V gene are SGHVS and FQNEAQ.

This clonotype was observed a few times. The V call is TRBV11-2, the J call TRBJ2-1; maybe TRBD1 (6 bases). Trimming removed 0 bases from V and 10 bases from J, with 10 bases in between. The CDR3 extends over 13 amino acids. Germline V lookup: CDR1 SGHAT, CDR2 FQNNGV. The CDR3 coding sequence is TGTGCCAGCAGCTTAGAAAACAGGGTGGAGCAGTTCTTC. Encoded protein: CASSLENRVEQFF.

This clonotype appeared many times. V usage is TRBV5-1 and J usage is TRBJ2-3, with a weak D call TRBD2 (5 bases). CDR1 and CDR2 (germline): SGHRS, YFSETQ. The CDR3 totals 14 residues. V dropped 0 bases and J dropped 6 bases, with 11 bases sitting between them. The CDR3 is CASSLGLAQDTQYF. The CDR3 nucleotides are TGCGCCAGCAGCTTGGGTCTAGCTCAGGATACGCAGTATTTT. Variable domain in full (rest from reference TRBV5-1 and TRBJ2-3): KAGVTQTPRYLIKTRGQQVTLSCSPISGHRSVSWYQQTPGQGLQFLFEYFSETQRNKGNFPGRFSGRQFSNSRSEMNVSTLELGDSALYLCASSLGLAQDTQYFGPGTRLTVL.

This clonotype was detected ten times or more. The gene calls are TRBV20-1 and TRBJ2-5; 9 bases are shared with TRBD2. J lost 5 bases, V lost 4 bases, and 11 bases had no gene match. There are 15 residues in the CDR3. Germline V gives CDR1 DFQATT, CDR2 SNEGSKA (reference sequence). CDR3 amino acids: CSAILPSGDKETQYF. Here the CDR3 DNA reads TGCAGTGCTATCTTGCCTAGCGGGGATAAGGAGACCCAGTACTTC.

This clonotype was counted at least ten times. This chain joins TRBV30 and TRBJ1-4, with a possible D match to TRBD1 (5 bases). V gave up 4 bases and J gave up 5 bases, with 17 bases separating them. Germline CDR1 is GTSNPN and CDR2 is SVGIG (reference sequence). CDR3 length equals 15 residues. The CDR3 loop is CAWMVAGRGNEKLFF. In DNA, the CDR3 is TGTGCCTGGATGGTAGCAGGGCGAGGAAATGAAAAACTGTTTTTT.

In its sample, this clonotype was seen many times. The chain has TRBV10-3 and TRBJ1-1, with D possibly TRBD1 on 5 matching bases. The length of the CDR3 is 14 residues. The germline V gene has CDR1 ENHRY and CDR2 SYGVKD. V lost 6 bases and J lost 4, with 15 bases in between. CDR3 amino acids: CAISFGGLGTEAFF. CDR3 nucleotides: TGTGCCATCAGCTTCGGGGGATTGGGCACTGAAGCTTTCTTT.

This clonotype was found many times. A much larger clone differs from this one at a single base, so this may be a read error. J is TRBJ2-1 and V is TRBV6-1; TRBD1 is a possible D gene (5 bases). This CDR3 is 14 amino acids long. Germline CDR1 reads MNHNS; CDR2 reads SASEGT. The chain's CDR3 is CASQGFSSYNGQFF. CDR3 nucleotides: TGTGCCAGCCAGGGCTTTAGCTCCTACAATGGGCAGTTCTTC.

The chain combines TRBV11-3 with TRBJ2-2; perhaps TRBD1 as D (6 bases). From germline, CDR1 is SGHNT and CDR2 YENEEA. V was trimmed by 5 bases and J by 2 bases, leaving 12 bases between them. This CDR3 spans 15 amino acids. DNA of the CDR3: TGTGCCAGCAGCACCCGGACAGCAAACACCGGGGAGCTGTTTTTT. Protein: CASSTRTANTGELFF.

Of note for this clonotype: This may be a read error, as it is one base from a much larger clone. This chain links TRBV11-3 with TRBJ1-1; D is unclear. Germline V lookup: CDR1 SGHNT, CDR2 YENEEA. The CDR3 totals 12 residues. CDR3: CASSLGYTGAFF. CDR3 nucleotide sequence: TGTGCCAGCAGCTTAGGGTACACTGGAGCTTTCTTT.

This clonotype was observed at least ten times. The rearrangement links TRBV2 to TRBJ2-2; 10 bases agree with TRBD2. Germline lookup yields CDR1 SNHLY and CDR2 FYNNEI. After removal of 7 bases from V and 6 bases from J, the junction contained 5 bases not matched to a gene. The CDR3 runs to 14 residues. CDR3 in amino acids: CASMPSGRAGELFF. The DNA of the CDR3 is TGTGCCAGCATGCCCAGCGGGAGGGCCGGGGAGCTGTTTTTT.

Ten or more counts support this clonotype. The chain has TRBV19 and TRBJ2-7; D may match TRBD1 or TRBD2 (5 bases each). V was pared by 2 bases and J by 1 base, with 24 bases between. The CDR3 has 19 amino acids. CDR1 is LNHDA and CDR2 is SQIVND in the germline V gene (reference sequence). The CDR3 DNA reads TGTGCCAGTAGTATATCGGGGCCGAATCTCTTGCCAAAGTCCTACGAGCAGTACTTC. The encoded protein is CASSISGPNLLPKSYEQYF.

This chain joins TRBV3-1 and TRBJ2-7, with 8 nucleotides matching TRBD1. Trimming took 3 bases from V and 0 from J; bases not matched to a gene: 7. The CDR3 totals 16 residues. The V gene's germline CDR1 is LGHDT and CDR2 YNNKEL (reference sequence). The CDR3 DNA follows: TGTGCCAGCAGCCATCATGGGACAGGAGCCTCCTACGAGCAGTACTTC. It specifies CASSHHGTGASYEQYF.

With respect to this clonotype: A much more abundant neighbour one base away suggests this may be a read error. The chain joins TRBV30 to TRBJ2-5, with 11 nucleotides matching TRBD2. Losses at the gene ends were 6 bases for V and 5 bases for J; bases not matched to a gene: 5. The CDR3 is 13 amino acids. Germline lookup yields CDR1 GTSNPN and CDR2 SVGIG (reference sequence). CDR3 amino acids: CACSGRAHETQYF. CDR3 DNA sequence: TGTGCCTGTAGCGGGAGGGCCCATGAGACCCAGTACTTC.

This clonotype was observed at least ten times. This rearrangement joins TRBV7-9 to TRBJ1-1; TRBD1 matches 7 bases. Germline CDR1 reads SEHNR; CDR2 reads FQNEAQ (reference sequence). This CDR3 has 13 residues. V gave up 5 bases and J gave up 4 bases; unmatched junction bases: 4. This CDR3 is CASSRQGGTEAFF. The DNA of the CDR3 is TGTGCCAGCAGCCGACAGGGCGGCACTGAAGCTTTCTTT.

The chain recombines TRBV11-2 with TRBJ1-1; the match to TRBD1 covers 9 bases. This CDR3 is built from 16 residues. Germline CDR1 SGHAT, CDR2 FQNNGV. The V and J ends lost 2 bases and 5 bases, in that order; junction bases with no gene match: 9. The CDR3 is CASSLTGGGGRTEAFF. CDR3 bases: TGTGCCAGCAGCTTAACAGGGGGCGGGGGAAGGACTGAAGCTTTCTTT.

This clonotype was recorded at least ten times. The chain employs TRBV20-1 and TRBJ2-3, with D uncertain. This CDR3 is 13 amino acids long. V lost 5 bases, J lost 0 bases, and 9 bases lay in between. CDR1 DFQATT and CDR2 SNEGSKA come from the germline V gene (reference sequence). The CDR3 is CSASQLSTDTQYF. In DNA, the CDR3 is TGCAGTGCTTCCCAGCTTAGCACAGATACGCAGTATTTT.

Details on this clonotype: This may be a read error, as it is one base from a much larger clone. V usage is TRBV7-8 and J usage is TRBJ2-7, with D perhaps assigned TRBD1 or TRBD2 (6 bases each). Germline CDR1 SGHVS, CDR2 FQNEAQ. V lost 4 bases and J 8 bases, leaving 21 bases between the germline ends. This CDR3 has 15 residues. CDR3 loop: CASSSASGALYKQYF. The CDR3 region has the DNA TGTGCCAGCAGCTCGGCGTCGGGGGCACTTTACAAGCAGTACTTC.

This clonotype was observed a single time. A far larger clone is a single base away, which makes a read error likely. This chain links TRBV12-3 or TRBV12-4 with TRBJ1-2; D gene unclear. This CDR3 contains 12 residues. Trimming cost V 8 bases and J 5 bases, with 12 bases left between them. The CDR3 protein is CASGWERYGYTF. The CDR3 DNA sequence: TGTGCCAGCGGTTGGGAGCGGTATGGCTACACCTTC.

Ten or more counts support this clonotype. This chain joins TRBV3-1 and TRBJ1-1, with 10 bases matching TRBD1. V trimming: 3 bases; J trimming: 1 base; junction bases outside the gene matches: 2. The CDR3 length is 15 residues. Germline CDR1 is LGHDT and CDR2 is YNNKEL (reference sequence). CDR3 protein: CASSQTGGANTEAFF. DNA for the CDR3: TGTGCCAGCAGCCAGACAGGGGGCGCGAACACTGAAGCTTTCTTT. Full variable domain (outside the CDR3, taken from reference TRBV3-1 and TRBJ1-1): DTAVSQTPKYLVTQMGNDKSIKCEQNLGHDTMYWYKQDSKKFLKIMFSYNNKELIINETVPNRFSPKSPDKAHLNLHINSLELGDSAVYFCASSQTGGANTEAFFGQGTRLTVV.

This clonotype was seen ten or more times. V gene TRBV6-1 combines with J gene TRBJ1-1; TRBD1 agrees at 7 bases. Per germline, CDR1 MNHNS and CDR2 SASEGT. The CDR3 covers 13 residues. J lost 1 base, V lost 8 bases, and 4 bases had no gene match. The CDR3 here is CASGRQGNTEAFF. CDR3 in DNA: TGTGCCAGCGGTAGACAGGGGAACACTGAAGCTTTCTTT.

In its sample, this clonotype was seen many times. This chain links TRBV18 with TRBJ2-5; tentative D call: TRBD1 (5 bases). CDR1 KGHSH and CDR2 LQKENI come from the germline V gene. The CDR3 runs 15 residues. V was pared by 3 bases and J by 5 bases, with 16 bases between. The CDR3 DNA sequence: TGTGCCAGCTCACCTTCGACAGCAGGGTGGGAGACCCAGTACTTC. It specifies CASSPSTAGWETQYF.

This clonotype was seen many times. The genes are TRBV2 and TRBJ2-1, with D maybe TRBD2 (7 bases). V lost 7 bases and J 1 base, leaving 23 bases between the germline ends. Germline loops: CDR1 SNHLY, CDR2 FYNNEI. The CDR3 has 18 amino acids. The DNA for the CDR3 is TGTGCCAGCACTCCCGCACGGGGGCGGGGGCGGTCCTACAATGAGCAGTTCTTC. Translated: CASTPARGRGRSYNEQFF.

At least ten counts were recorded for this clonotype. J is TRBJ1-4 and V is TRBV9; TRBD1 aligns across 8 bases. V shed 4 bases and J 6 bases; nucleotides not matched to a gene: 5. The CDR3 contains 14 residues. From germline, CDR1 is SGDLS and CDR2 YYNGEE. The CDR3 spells CASSPPDRDEKLFF. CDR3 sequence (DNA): TGTGCCAGCAGCCCGCCGGACAGGGATGAAAAACTGTTTTTT.